This T cell receptor beta chain originates from a study of T cell clones after liver transplantation. Study as a whole: Until 12-24 months post-transplant, subjects got standard immunosuppression and no induction. Blood was drawn pre-transplant, before withdrawal, and after full or failed withdrawal.

Thawed unstimulated PBMCs were FACS-sorted by CD3, CD4 and CD8 into two populations. This table comes from immunoSEQ multiplex PCR, and its TCRdb copy is limited to in-frame clones, with some not included. The repertoire holds about 15,000 clones, with more than 65% as singletons. V was pared by 4 bases and J by 6 bases, with 18 bases between. From germline, CDR1 is MNHEY and CDR2 SMNVEV (reference sequence). This CDR3 contains 15 residues. General study findings and limits: Post-transplant time points were not standardized, so conclusions are preliminary.

Details on this clone: Its antigen is not identified.

V and J are TRBV27 and TRBJ1-1, with a tentative D call TRBD1 (5 bases). Sequences were derived from CD8+ T cells from blood, sampled approximately 50 months after liver transplant. The TCR was taken from a human patient who received a liver transplant. Some T cells may be transferred from the graft donor. This CDR3 reads CASSSPWGLEAEAFF. DNA for the CDR3: TGTGCCAGCAGTTCCCCTTGGGGGTTGGAGGCTGAAGCTTTCTTT.